Listed below are T cell receptor beta chains from one sample, sequenced in a study of blood T cell repertoires in COVID-19. Only in-frame clones appear in the TCRdb table, and some are missing; sequencing was by immunoSEQ multiplex PCR. The sample lists hundreds of thousands of clones; about 88% were seen once. The sample taken for sequencing was PBMCs or T cells enriched from blood (not recorded which). These TCRs come from a woman aged 25 to 39 who had been exposed to COVID-19. Both conserved end residues are part of each CDR3. Fields, in order: CDR3 length, clone size, D gene, V gene, J gene, CDR3 DNA, CDR3 protein. A D gene is named only where the DNA matches it firmly. Only some rows state a clone size, as once, few, many or a class for expanded clones.

15	.	TRBD1	TRBV5-1	TRBJ1-1	TGCGCCAGCAGCTTAGGGGGCTTTACGAACACTGAAGCTTTCTTT	CASSLGGFTNTEAFF
13	.	.	TRBV30	TRBJ1-2	TGTGCCTGGAGCCTGCGGGGGGCGGATGGCTACACCTTC	CAWSLRGADGYTF
17	once	TRBD2	TRBV9	TRBJ2-2	TGTGCCAGCAGCGTAGGGCGGACTAGTCCGAACACCGGGGAGCTGTTTTTT	CASSVGRTSPNTGELFF
14	.	.	TRBV3-1/TRBV3-2	TRBJ1-1	TGTGCCAGCAGTCTCCAGGGAGGTGACACTGAAGCTTTCTTT	CASSLQGGDTEAFF
14	.	TRBD1	TRBV5-1	TRBJ1-2	TGCGCCAGCAGCTCGGGACAGACCAACTATGGCTACACCTTC	CASSSGQTNYGYTF
15	.	.	TRBV7-9	TRBJ1-2	TGTGCCAGCAGCTCCTCAAGGGGGAGAGGGTATGGCTACACCTTC	CASSSSRGRGYGYTF
16	.	.	TRBV9	TRBJ2-7	TGTGCCAGCAGCGAGGGATCGACAGGTCTCTCCTACGAGCAGTACTTC	CASSEGSTGLSYEQYF
15	.	.	TRBV10-3	TRBJ2-7	TGTGCCATCAGTGAGGGGGACTGGGGGGTCGACGAGCAGTACTTC	CAISEGDWGVDEQYF
15	.	TRBD2	TRBV11-2	TRBJ2-3	TGTGCCAGCAGCGCGGCGGGGGTGTGGGCAGATACGCAGTATTTT	CASSAAGVWADTQYF
11	.	.	TRBV28	TRBJ1-2	TGTGCCAGCAGTTTATATCAGGGTTACACCTTC	CASSLYQGYTF
15	.	TRBD1	TRBV6-6	TRBJ1-2	TGTGCCAGCAGTGGAGGACAGGGAGGAGACTATGGCTACACCTTC	CASSGGQGGDYGYTF
18	once	.	TRBV24-1	TRBJ2-1	TGTGCCACCAGTGACTTACCAAATAACGGTCCGACTCTCAATGAGCAGTTCTTC	CATSDLPNNGPTLNEQFF
15	few	TRBD2	TRBV23-1	TRBJ2-1	TGCGCCAGCAGTAATCCTAGCGGGGGGGCCAATGAGCAGTTCTTC	CASSNPSGGANEQFF
12	.	.	TRBV5-1	TRBJ1-3	TGCGCCAGCAGCTTCCAGGGAAACACCATATATTTT	CASSFQGNTIYF
15	few	.	TRBV2	TRBJ1-6	TGTGCCAGCAGGGACCCTACGGGATGGAATTCACCCCTCCACTTT	CASRDPTGWNSPLHF
15	.	TRBD2	TRBV9	TRBJ2-1	TGTGCCAGCACCGCGGGAGCGGGGACCACCGGTGAGCAGTTCTTC	CASTAGAGTTGEQFF
14	once	.	TRBV3-1/TRBV3-2	TRBJ2-3	TGTGCCAGCAGCCAAGATTGGGCGTCGGATACGCAGTATTTT	CASSQDWASDTQYF
13	.	.	TRBV2	TRBJ2-5	TGTGCCAGCAGAAGACAGTTTCAAGAGACCCAGTACTTC	CASRRQFQETQYF
16	many	TRBD1	TRBV19	TRBJ2-2	TGTGCCAGTAGTGCACAGGGGGCAGGGAACACCGGGGAGCTGTTTTTT	CASSAQGAGNTGELFF
14	.	.	TRBV5-4	TRBJ1-6	TGTGCCAGCAGCTTTGGCAGGGATAGTTCACCCCTCCACTTT	CASSFGRDSSPLHF
11	.	.	TRBV20-1	TRBJ1-2	TGCAGTGCCCACTTGGGCAGGGGCTACACCTTC	CSAHLGRGYTF
15	.	TRBD1	TRBV7-8	TRBJ1-1	TGTGCCAGCAGCCCTAACGACAGGGGGAACACTGAAGCTTTCTTT	CASSPNDRGNTEAFF
17	.	.	TRBV5-6	TRBJ2-3	TGTGCCAGCAGCTCAAATACAGGGAAGCGCGGCACAGATACGCAGTATTTT	CASSSNTGKRGTDTQYF
15	.	.	TRBV6-1	TRBJ1-5	TGTGCCAGCAGTGAAGCTAGCACCCTACGACAGCCCCAGCATTTT	CASSEASTLRQPQHF
14	few	.	TRBV9	TRBJ1-3	TGTGCCAGCGCAAAGGCGGCCTCTGGAAACACCATATATTTT	CASAKAASGNTIYF
12	.	.	TRBV4-2	TRBJ1-1	TGTGCCAGCAGCCAAGACTCGGACAGACCTTTCTTT	CASSQDSDRPFF
13	.	.	TRBV27	TRBJ1-1	TGTGCCAGCAGGACACATTGGCTCACTGAAGCTTTCTTT	CASRTHWLTEAFF
15	.	TRBD1	TRBV11-1	TRBJ2-5	TGTGCCAGCATCAAGGGACAGACATACCAAGAGACCCAGTACTTC	CASIKGQTYQETQYF
15	.	TRBD2	TRBV3-1/TRBV3-2	TRBJ2-7	TGTGCCAGCAGCCAACTGGCTAGCGGGGTCTACGAGCAGTACTTC	CASSQLASGVYEQYF
16	.	TRBD1	TRBV15	TRBJ2-2	TGTGCCACCAGCAGGGGGACAGGGAGGTTTCCCGGGGAGCTGTTTTTT	CATSRGTGRFPGELFF
15	.	TRBD2	TRBV10-3	TRBJ2-1	TGTGCCATCAGCTCCGGGACTAGCGGGGGCAATGAGCAGTTCTTC	CAISSGTSGGNEQFF
14	.	.	TRBV21-1	TRBJ1-2	TGTGCCAGCAGCAAAGAGACAGGTCGCTATGGCTACACCTTC	CASSKETGRYGYTF
16	.	.	TRBV6-2/TRBV6-3	TRBJ2-2	TGTGCCAGCACCCCCTCGCGCGGGACGACCACCGGGGAGCTGTTTTTT	CASTPSRGTTTGELFF
15	.	.	TRBV10-3	TRBJ1-5	TGTGCCATCAGCTCACAGGGTTATAGCAATCAGCCCCAGCATTTT	CAISSQGYSNQPQHF
17	.	TRBD1	TRBV19	TRBJ1-2	TGTGCCAGTAGTCCACCGCCCCCCGACAGGGGGCGAGATGGCTACACCTTC	CASSPPPPDRGRDGYTF
14	few	.	TRBV18	TRBJ2-2	TGTGCCAGCTCACCCGGGACAACGACCGGGGAGCTGTTTTTT	CASSPGTTTGELFF
19	.	TRBD2	TRBV10-3	TRBJ2-2	TGTGCCATCAGTGACCCCCCCGGGACTAGCGGGGGCCGGGTCGGGGAGCTGTTTTTT	CAISDPPGTSGGRVGELFF
17	.	TRBD1	TRBV19	TRBJ1-4	TGTGCCAGTAGTACTCGACAGGGGGAGATCGGGGATGAAAAACTGTTTTTT	CASSTRQGEIGDEKLFF
17	once	TRBD1	TRBV30	TRBJ1-2	TGTGCCTGGAGTGTAATGCGACGGACAGGGGCAGACTATGGCTACACCTTC	CAWSVMRRTGADYGYTF
16	.	.	TRBV4-1	TRBJ1-3	TGCGCCAGCAGCCAAGACCCCCGAGCTTTTGGAAACACCATATATTTT	CASSQDPRAFGNTIYF
14	.	.	TRBV19	TRBJ1-1	TGTGCCAGTACCAGCGGCGGGGAGGGCACTGAAGCTTTCTTT	CASTSGGEGTEAFF